Listed here are 19 T cell receptor beta chains from one sample, sequenced in a study of blood T cell repertoires in COVID-19. Using immunoSEQ multiplex PCR, the repertoire was profiled, and TCRdb retains in-frame clones only, with some absent. The table includes around 200,000 clones, approximately 87% detected once. The specimen was peripheral blood. The receptors shown here come from a woman aged 45-65 years with acute or convalescent COVID-19.

The CDR3 region has the DNA TGTGCCAGCAGCTTAGGAGCTAGCAGTTACGGGGAGCTGTTTTTT. Residues: CASSLGASSYGELFF. The chain is built from TRBV7-2 and TRBJ2-2; the D gene is possibly TRBD2 (5 bases). Germline V CDR1 and CDR2: SGHTA, FQGNSA. The CDR3 sequence is 15 residues long. The ends were cut back, 1 base at V and 7 bases at J, with 13 bases in the middle.

This chain uses TRBV30 with TRBJ1-5, with D perhaps TRBD1 (5 bases). The length of the CDR3 is 15 residues. Trimming removed 2 bases at V and 1 base at J, with 12 bases between. Germline V gene lookup returns CDR1 GTSNPN and CDR2 SVGIG (reference sequence). CDR3 protein: CAWSQKGWSNQPQHF. The CDR3 bases are TGTGCCTGGAGTCAAAAGGGGTGGAGCAATCAGCCCCAGCATTTT.

The chain links TRBV4-2 to TRBJ2-7; weak D call: TRBD1 (7 bases). Germline V gives CDR1 LGHNA, CDR2 YNFKEQ. V lost 0 bases and J lost 6, with 18 bases in between. The CDR3 is 16 amino acids. CDR3 in DNA: TGTGCCAGCAGCCAAGATGGCGCGAGACAGGGAGGCGAGCAGTACTTC. This translates into CASSQDGARQGGEQYF.

This chain joins TRBV19 and TRBJ1-2; D possibly corresponds to TRBD1 (5 bases). The CDR3 runs 15 residues. V gave up 3 bases and J gave up 6 bases, with 17 bases separating them. From germline, CDR1 is LNHDA and CDR2 SQIVND (reference sequence). The CDR3 protein is CASSIGAVPVNGYTF. CDR3 in DNA: TGTGCCAGTAGTATTGGGGCGGTGCCGGTTAATGGCTACACCTTC.

The chain couples TRBV5-1 to TRBJ2-2; 8 nucleotides align to TRBD1. The length of the CDR3 is 15 residues. J was trimmed by 5 bases and V by 2 bases; bases with no gene match: 5. The germline V gene encodes CDR1 SGHRS and CDR2 YFSETQ. Here the CDR3 reads CASSLGQGLTGELFF. Here the CDR3 DNA reads TGCGCCAGCAGCTTAGGACAGGGTCTTACCGGGGAGCTGTTTTTT.

CDR3 sequence reads: CSAIEGSFGGQPQHF. The DNA of the CDR3 is TGCAGTGCTATTGAGGGGTCCTTTGGGGGCCAGCCCCAGCATTTT. The chain has TRBV20-1 and TRBJ1-5; D perhaps matches TRBD1 (6 bases). Germline-derived CDR1 and CDR2 are DFQATT and SNEGSKA (reference sequence). Trimming cost V 4 bases and J 7 bases, with 20 bases left between them. The CDR3 length is 15 residues.

V usage is TRBV7-2 and J usage is TRBJ1-1; D might be TRBD1 (5 bases). This CDR3 has 14 amino acids. Germline assignment: CDR1 SGHTA and CDR2 FQGNSA. The V end was cut by 1 base, the J end by 1 base, with 7 bases between. CDR3 DNA: TGTGCCAGCAGCTTAGGGGGGGGGAACACTGAAGCTTTCTTT. Translating it yields CASSLGGGNTEAFF.

V usage is TRBV6-2 or TRBV6-3 and J usage is TRBJ1-5; possibly TRBD1 for D (6 bases). Germline CDR1 MNHEY, CDR2 SVGEGT. This CDR3 spans 17 amino acids. The V gene lost 5 bases and the J gene lost 0 bases, with 17 bases spanning the gap. CDR3 in amino acids: CASSTLHRGNSNQPQHF. The CDR3 bases are TGTGCCAGCAGTACACTCCATAGGGGGAATAGCAATCAGCCCCAGCATTTT.

V and J are TRBV9 and TRBJ2-1, with 7 positions matching TRBD2. Germline CDR1 SGDLS, CDR2 YYNGEE. V gave up 4 bases and J gave up 2 bases; unmatched junction bases: 15. The CDR3 contains 18 residues. The CDR3 nucleotides read TGTGCCAGCAGCCCGAACCCATCCGGGCTAGCGGCCTACAATGAGCAGTTCTTC. This encodes CASSPNPSGLAAYNEQFF.

The DNA for the CDR3 is TGTGCCACCAGCAGAGATCGAGGGAATGAGCAGTTCTTC. It codes for CATSRDRGNEQFF. The chain recombines TRBV15 with TRBJ2-1; D perhaps matches TRBD2 (5 bases). V lost 0 bases, J lost 7 bases, and 7 bases lay in between. Germline values: CDR1 LNHNV, CDR2 YYDKDF (reference sequence). This CDR3 has 13 residues.

CDR3 sequence reads: CAFWTDHYGYTF. CDR3 nucleotide sequence: TGTGCCTTTTGGACAGACCACTATGGCTACACCTTC. V usage is TRBV30 and J usage is TRBJ1-2; perhaps TRBD1 as D (6 bases). The germline V gene encodes CDR1 GTSNPN and CDR2 SVGIG (reference sequence). The CDR3 spans 12 residues. Trimming took off 7 bases at V and 3 bases at J, with 12 bases between the two ends.

CDR3 sequence: CASSTTGSQPQHF. For the CDR3, the DNA is TGTGCCAGCAGTACGACAGGGAGTCAGCCCCAGCATTTT. The J gene is TRBJ1-5, the V gene TRBV27; 7 bases map to TRBD1. This CDR3 contains 13 residues. Germline V lookup: CDR1 MNHEY, CDR2 SMNVEV (reference sequence). V shed 5 bases and J 6 bases; nucleotides not matched to a gene: 4.

This clone was recorded once. The chain employs TRBV5-6 and TRBJ2-5; 7 bases line up with TRBD2. The germline V gene encodes CDR1 SGHDT and CDR2 YYEEEE. V shed 1 base and J 5 bases; nucleotides not matched to a gene: 8. This CDR3 spans 15 amino acids. CDR3 region: CASSLFAGVGETQYF. The CDR3 coding sequence is TGTGCCAGCAGCTTGTTTGCGGGAGTGGGGGAGACCCAGTACTTC.

This clone appeared a single time. The V and J genes are TRBV6-2 or TRBV6-3 and TRBJ2-7; possible D gene TRBD1, 7 bases. CDR1 is MNHEY and CDR2 is SVGEGT in the germline V gene. V lost 0 bases and J 5 bases, leaving 14 bases between the germline ends. The CDR3 consists of 15 residues. CDR3 nucleotides: TGTGCCAGCAGTTACTCGCGAGCAGGGGGGCACGAGCAGTACTTC. Translating gives CASSYSRAGGHEQYF.

The CDR3: CASSLVREQGYTF. CDR3 coding DNA: TGTGCCAGCAGCTTAGTAAGGGAGCAAGGCTACACCTTC. The chain is built from TRBV7-9 and TRBJ1-2; no clear D gene. Germline-derived CDR1 and CDR2 are SEHNR and FQNEAQ (reference sequence). There are 13 residues in the CDR3. Trimming shortened V by 1 base and J by 8 bases, and 11 bases separated the two germline ends.

CDR3 DNA sequence: TGTGCCAGCAGTTACTCGGACACAAGAAGTCCCCAGCATTTT. Translated: CASSYSDTRSPQHF. V is TRBV6-6 and J is TRBJ1-5; TRBD1 is a possible D gene (5 bases). There are 14 residues in the CDR3. Looked up from germline, CDR1 is MNHNY and CDR2 is SVGAGI (reference sequence). V lost 0 bases and J lost 10, with 13 bases in between.

The genes are TRBV5-1 and TRBJ2-2; 8 positions agree with TRBD2. The CDR3 loop spans 17 amino acids. The germline gives CDR1 SGHRS, CDR2 YFSETQ. Trimming cost V 0 bases and J 4 bases; bases outside gene matches: 8. CDR3 sequence reads: CASSLVAAGVITGELFF. Written as DNA, the CDR3 is TGCGCCAGCAGCTTGGTGGCAGCGGGAGTTATCACCGGGGAGCTGTTTTTT.

The chain links TRBV7-6 to TRBJ1-1; 9 nucleotides line up with TRBD1. J lost 4 bases, V lost 0 bases, and 12 bases had no gene match. The CDR3 has 18 residues. Per the germline V gene, CDR1 is SGHVS and CDR2 is FNYEAQ. The CDR3 is CASSLAQGGQGGSTEAFF. CDR3 in DNA: TGTGCCAGCAGCTTAGCTCAAGGGGGACAGGGCGGGAGCACTGAAGCTTTCTTT.

The chain employs TRBV27 and TRBJ1-4; 8 bases are shared with TRBD1. The CDR3 runs 16 residues. Losses at the gene ends were 5 bases for V and 3 bases for J; bases not matched to a gene: 8. Germline V gene sequence: CDR1 MNHEY, CDR2 SMNVEV (reference sequence). DNA for the CDR3: TGTGCCAGCAGTCCAACAGGGGGGTCAGCTAATGAAAAACTGTTTTTT. It encodes CASSPTGGSANEKLFF.